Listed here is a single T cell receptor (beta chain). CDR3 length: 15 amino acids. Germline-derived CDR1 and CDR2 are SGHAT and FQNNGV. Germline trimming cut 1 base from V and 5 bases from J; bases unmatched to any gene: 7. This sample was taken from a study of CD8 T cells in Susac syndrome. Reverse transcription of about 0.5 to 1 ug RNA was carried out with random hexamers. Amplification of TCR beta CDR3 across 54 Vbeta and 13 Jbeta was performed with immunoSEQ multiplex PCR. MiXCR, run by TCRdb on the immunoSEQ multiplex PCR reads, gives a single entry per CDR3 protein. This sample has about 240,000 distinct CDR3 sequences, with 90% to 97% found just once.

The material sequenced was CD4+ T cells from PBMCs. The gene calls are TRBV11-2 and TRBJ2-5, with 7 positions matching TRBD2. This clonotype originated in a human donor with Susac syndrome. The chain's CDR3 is CASSLAGGSYETQYF. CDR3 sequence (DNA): TGTGCCAGCAGCTTAGCTGGCGGGAGTTATGAGACCCAGTACTTC.